This T cell receptor beta chain was profiled in a study of shared clonotypes between healthy human individuals. The CDR3 extends over 13 amino acids. Germline loops: CDR1 SGHAT, CDR2 FQDESV (reference sequence). V lost 2 bases to trimming and J lost 9 bases, with 11 bases between them. Assay used: immunoSEQ multiplex PCR; TCRdb lists only in-frame clones, some missing. Of about 120,000 clones in the sample, about 70% were seen once. The sequence derives from a woman younger than 45 in good health. The sequencing input was memory CD8+ T cells sorted from blood. Subset: CD45RO+ cells pooled with CCR7-negative TemRA cells. The chain joins TRBV11-1 to TRBJ2-1; D uncertain. The CDR3 sequence: CASSLYNSGEQFF. CDR3 DNA: TGTGCCAGCAGCTTATATAATTCTGGTGAGCAGTTCTTC.